This T cell receptor (beta chain) was identified during a study of T cells after yellow fever vaccination. 5'RACE template switching generated TCR cDNA, adding a universal primer site and UMIs. TCRdb reanalysed the 5' RACE reads using MiXCR and keeps one entry per CDR3 protein. Of 300,000 to 400,000 distinct CDR3 sequences detected, over 8.5% appear once; the ten largest clones hold 3% to 4%. This clonotype was counted a few times. V lost 3 bases to trimming and J lost 0 bases, with 15 bases between them. Germline V CDR1 and CDR2: KGHSH, LQKENI. The CDR3 length is 17 residues. The chain couples TRBV18 to TRBJ1-3, with a tentative D call TRBD1 (5 bases). The TCR originated in a man aged 18 to 35 who received the YFV17D yellow fever vaccine. This specimen was CD4+ T cells sorted from PBMCs, taken 45 days after the yellow fever booster vaccination. CDR3 sequence: CASSPSGPQSSGNTIYF. The DNA of the CDR3 is TGTGCCAGCTCACCCTCGGGACCGCAGAGCTCTGGAAACACCATATATTTT.